Listed here are 27 T cell receptor beta chains from one sample, sequenced in a study of T cells in Graves' hyperthyroidism and ophthalmopathy. Amplified TCR beta CDR3 regions derived from RNA transcripts. Primed by the HTBI set, a first-round RT-PCR was run on the TCR CDR3. MiXCR, run by TCRdb on the multiplex PCR reads, gives a single entry per CDR3 protein. The sample lists 20,000 to 30,000 distinct CDR3 sequences, roughly 45% occurring once. Sequenced sample: blood. The receptors stem from a young woman with Graves' hyperthyroidism.

V is TRBV7-8 and J is TRBJ1-4; unclear D gene. Germline lookup yields CDR1 SGHVS and CDR2 FQNEAQ. This CDR3 is 15 amino acids long. Trimming pared 4 bases from V and 8 bases from J, leaving 17 bases between. DNA of the CDR3: TGTGCCAGCAGCTCCTCGACCGGTCTGCGGGAAAAACTGTTTTTT. Its protein is CASSSSTGLREKLFF.

This clonotype was seen many times. J is TRBJ1-2 and V is TRBV3-1; D is perhaps TRBD1 (5 bases). Trimming took off 4 bases at V and 7 bases at J, with 16 bases between the two ends. The CDR3 has 14 amino acids. Germline lookup yields CDR1 LGHDT and CDR2 YNNKEL (reference sequence). The DNA of the CDR3 is TGTGCCAGCAGCCTTATCTTAGGGGCATCTGGCTACACCTTC. This sequence encodes CASSLILGASGYTF.

The V and J genes are TRBV5-1 and TRBJ2-2; D gene uncertain. Germline V gene data show CDR1 as SGHRS and CDR2 as YFSETQ. There are 15 residues in the CDR3. Trimming removed 4 bases from V and 1 base from J, with 11 bases in between. Here the CDR3 reads CASSHRTENTGELFF. The CDR3 coding sequence is TGCGCCAGCAGCCATAGGACGGAGAACACCGGGGAGCTGTTTTTT.

Ten or more counts support this clonotype. This chain links TRBV6-1 with TRBJ2-5; a possible D gene is TRBD1 (5 bases). V shed 5 bases and J shed 5 bases, with 12 bases lying between them. Germline CDR1 is MNHNS and CDR2 is SASEGT. This CDR3 comprises 13 residues. The CDR3 loop is CASSRQGVETQYF. The CDR3 nucleotides are TGTGCCAGCAGTCGTCAGGGTGTGGAGACCCAGTACTTC.

This clonotype was detected many times. The J gene is TRBJ2-7, the V gene TRBV3-1; 12 bases are shared with TRBD1. Germline CDR1 reads LGHDT; CDR2 reads YNNKEL (reference sequence). The CDR3 loop spans 15 amino acids. The V and J ends lost 4 bases and 5 bases, in that order; junction bases with no gene match: 6. DNA for the CDR3: TGTGCCAGCAGCCTGGGACAGGGGGCTGGAAACGAGCAGTACTTC. This encodes CASSLGQGAGNEQYF.

This clonotype was picked up many times. Possible read error: a much larger clone is one base away. The chain links TRBV4-1 to TRBJ1-1, with D hard to call. The germline gives CDR1 MGHRA, CDR2 YSYEKL. This CDR3 is 14 amino acids long. Written as DNA, the CDR3 is TGCGCCAGCGGCCAAGTGGTACAGTACACTGAAGCTTTCTTT. It codes for CASGQVVQYTEAFF.

This clonotype was counted at least ten times. The chain employs TRBV28 and TRBJ1-4; D might be TRBD1 (5 bases). The V gene's germline CDR1 is MDHEN and CDR2 SYDVKM. This CDR3 has 14 amino acids. Trimming shortened V by 1 base and J by 5 bases, and 8 bases separated the two germline ends. The CDR3 protein is CASSLLGPNEKLFF. The DNA of the CDR3 is TGTGCCAGCAGTTTATTGGGGCCAAATGAAAAACTGTTTTTT.

In its sample, this clonotype was seen many times. Written as DNA, the CDR3 is TGTGCCAGCAGCTCCCTAGGGGACGGGGGAAAACTGTTTTTT. Translated: CASSSLGDGGKLFF. The chain joins TRBV7-9 to TRBJ1-4, with a weak D call TRBD1 (5 bases). Per germline, CDR1 SEHNR and CDR2 FQNEAQ (reference sequence). Trimming removed 4 bases at V and 10 bases at J, with 16 bases between. The CDR3 contains 14 residues.

This rearrangement joins TRBV2 to TRBJ2-1, with 8 nucleotides matching TRBD2. There are 16 residues in the CDR3. V lost 3 bases, J lost 4 bases, and 8 bases stayed unmatched. Germline assignment: CDR1 SNHLY and CDR2 FYNNEI. The CDR3 protein is CASSDPTGGGYNEQFF. In nucleotides, the CDR3 is TGTGCCAGCAGTGATCCTACTGGCGGGGGGTACAATGAGCAGTTCTTC. The full variable domain, with the rest looked up from reference TRBV2 and TRBJ2-1, is EPEVTQTPSHQVTQMGQEVILRCVPISNHLYFYWYRQILGQKVEFLVSFYNNEISEKSEIFDDQFSVERPDGSNFTLKIRSTKLEDSAMYFCASSDPTGGGYNEQFFGPGTRLTVL.

This clonotype was picked up many times. J is TRBJ2-5 and V is TRBV3-1; 11 bases line up with TRBD2. The germline V gene has CDR1 LGHDT and CDR2 YNNKEL (reference sequence). The junction had 4 bases not matched to a gene; V was cut back by 3 bases and J by 4 bases. The CDR3 sequence is 15 residues long. Written as DNA, the CDR3 is TGTGCCAGCAGCCAGTCTGGACTAGCGGGAGAGACCCAGTACTTC. Encoded protein: CASSQSGLAGETQYF.

This clonotype was detected once. The CDR3 DNA follows: TGTGCCACCAGCAGAGATGTGGGAGGGGGAGAGACCCAGCATTTT. Translated: CATSRDVGGGETQHF. V usage is TRBV15 and J usage is TRBJ1-5; D perhaps matches TRBD1 (6 bases). V was pared by 0 bases and J by 11 bases, with 17 bases between. Germline V CDR1 and CDR2: LNHNV, YYDKDF (reference sequence). The CDR3 spans 15 residues. Together with reference TRBV15 and TRBJ1-5, the CDR3 gives the full variable domain: DAMVIQNPRYQVTQFGKPVTLSCSQTLNHNVMYWYQQKSSQAPKLLFHYYDKDFNNEADTPDNFQSRRPNTSFCFLDIRSPGLGDTAMYLCATSRDVGGGETQHFGDGTRLSIL.

The V and J genes are TRBV2 and TRBJ2-7, with D tentatively TRBD1 or TRBD2 (5 bases each). The V and J ends lost 5 bases and 2 bases respectively, with 7 bases between them. The length of the CDR3 is 12 residues. Germline-derived CDR1 and CDR2 are SNHLY and FYNNEI. The CDR3 bases are TGTGCCAGCAGTCGGGACGCCTACGAGCAGTACTTC. As protein: CASSRDAYEQYF.

This chain links TRBV7-9 with TRBJ1-6; 7 nucleotides match TRBD1. Germline CDR1 is SEHNR and CDR2 is FQNEAQ (reference sequence). The CDR3 sequence is 17 residues long. The V and J ends lost 5 bases and 2 bases, in that order; junction bases with no gene match: 9. In nucleotides, the CDR3 is TGTGCCAGCAGCCCTCCCGGCGGGACAGCCTATAATTCACCCCTCCACTTT. Amino acid sequence: CASSPPGGTAYNSPLHF. Based on the CDR3 plus reference TRBV7-9 and TRBJ1-6, the full variable domain is DTGVSQNPRHKITKRGQNVTFRCDPISEHNRLYWYRQTLGQGPEFLTYFQNEAQLEKSRLLSDRFSAERPKGSFSTLEIQRTEQGDSAMYLCASSPPGGTAYNSPLHFGNGTRLTVT.

This clonotype occurred many times. V usage is TRBV2 and J usage is TRBJ2-4; a possible D gene is TRBD1 (5 bases). V lost 7 bases and J lost 6, with 22 bases in between. Germline V gene lookup returns CDR1 SNHLY and CDR2 FYNNEI. The CDR3 is 16 amino acids. CDR3 sequence: CASTPEQGIGGNIQYF. CDR3 DNA sequence: TGTGCCAGCACTCCAGAGCAGGGAATCGGCGGAAACATTCAGTACTTC.

This clonotype was counted only a few times. The CDR3 nucleotides read TGTGCCAGCAGTTTTGATAACTACAATGAGCAGTATTTT. This sequence encodes CASSFDNYNEQYF. The rearrangement uses TRBV12-3 or TRBV12-4 and TRBJ2-3; no reliable D call. V lost 3 bases to trimming and J lost 11 bases, with 15 bases between them. CDR3 length: 13 amino acids.

The chain couples TRBV20-1 to TRBJ2-1, with D possibly called TRBD1 or TRBD2 (5 bases each). The CDR3 extends over 17 amino acids. Per the germline V gene, CDR1 is DFQATT and CDR2 is SNEGSKA (reference sequence). Trimming cost V 3 bases and J 0 bases, with 18 bases left between them. The CDR3 loop reads CSASIAHRDLSYNEQFF. CDR3 in DNA: TGCAGTGCTAGCATCGCCCACCGGGACCTCTCCTACAATGAGCAGTTCTTC.

At least ten counts were recorded for this clonotype. This chain connects TRBV20-1 to TRBJ2-6; tentative D call: TRBD1 (5 bases). The CDR3 runs to 15 residues. V was clipped by 1 base and J by 0 bases, with 7 bases between them. Per germline, CDR1 DFQATT and CDR2 SNEGSKA (reference sequence). The CDR3 protein is CSARVQGSGANVLTF. CDR3 nucleotides: TGCAGTGCTAGAGTCCAGGGCTCTGGGGCCAACGTCCTGACTTTC.

There are a few counts of this clonotype. This chain links TRBV10-3 with TRBJ2-7; 7 nucleotides match TRBD2. The CDR3 consists of 15 residues. The germline CDR1 and CDR2 sequences are ENHRY and SYGVKD. V shed 6 bases and J 7 bases; nucleotides not matched to a gene: 15. Written as DNA, the CDR3 is TGTGCCATCAGGGAATCTAGCGGAAGGCTCGGGGAGCAGTACTTC. This codes for CAIRESSGRLGEQYF.

There are a few counts of this clonotype. The chain is built from TRBV9 and TRBJ2-3, with D possibly being TRBD2 (7 bases). Trimming left V 7 bases short and J 5 bases short, with 23 bases between. There are 16 residues in the CDR3. CDR1 is SGDLS, CDR2 YYNGEE, per germline. The CDR3 nucleotides read TGTGCCAGCTCACCCCTTTACGGGGGGCCGATAGATACGCAGTATTTT. It yields the protein CASSPLYGGPIDTQYF.

The genes are TRBV10-1 and TRBJ2-7; 13 positions agree with TRBD2. The germline CDR1 and CDR2 sequences are WNHNN and SYGVQD (reference sequence). V trimming: 8 bases; J trimming: 1 base; junction bases outside the gene matches: 8. The CDR3 contains 16 residues. The CDR3 protein is CASQPGLAGQSYEQYF. The CDR3 coding sequence is TGCGCCAGCCAACCGGGACTAGCGGGACAGTCCTACGAGCAGTACTTC.

The V gene is TRBV25-1, the J gene TRBJ2-7, with a possible D match to TRBD1 (5 bases). The CDR3 is made up of 16 amino acids. Germline CDR1 is MGHDK and CDR2 is SYGVNS. Trimming removed 2 bases at V and 0 bases at J, with 14 bases between. The CDR3 nucleotides read TGTGCCAGCAGTGAAGGTTGGGGCAGCCCCTCCTACGAGCAGTACTTC. Translated: CASSEGWGSPSYEQYF.

In its sample, this clonotype ranks as medium-sized (0.01 to 0.1%). The V and J genes are TRBV29-1 and TRBJ2-7; D unresolved. The CDR3 is 11 amino acids. From germline, CDR1 is SQVTM and CDR2 ANQGSEA. With 6 bases removed from V and 5 bases from J, the gap between germline ends came to 11 bases. CDR3 protein: CSVSFLHEQYF. Written as DNA, the CDR3 is TGCAGCGTCAGTTTCCTTCACGAGCAGTACTTC.

The chain combines TRBV6-5 with TRBJ2-7, with 7 bases lining up with TRBD1. The CDR3 runs to 14 residues. CDR1 is MNHEY, CDR2 SVGAGI, per germline. Trimming at V came to 4 bases and at J to 2 bases, leaving 5 bases not matched to a gene. The DNA for the CDR3 is TGTGCCAGCAGTTTCGGACAGGAAGCCTACGAGCAGTACTTC. It is translated as CASSFGQEAYEQYF.

The chain combines TRBV7-9 with TRBJ2-2; D is uncertain. V was pared by 1 base and J by 9 bases, with 6 bases between. Germline loops: CDR1 SEHNR, CDR2 FQNEAQ (reference sequence). The CDR3 is 12 amino acids. This CDR3 reads CASSLVSWELFF. In DNA, the CDR3 is TGTGCCAGCAGCTTAGTTTCGTGGGAGCTGTTTTTT. Combining the CDR3 with reference TRBV7-9 and TRBJ2-2 gives the whole variable domain DTGVSQNPRHKITKRGQNVTFRCDPISEHNRLYWYRQTLGQGPEFLTYFQNEAQLEKSRLLSDRFSAERPKGSFSTLEIQRTEQGDSAMYLCASSLVSWELFFGEGSRLTVL.

On this clonotype itself: Because the CDR3 is missing its conserved closing phenylalanine or tryptophan, this is likely a read error. It is unclear where the CDR3 begins or ends on the DNA, so no DNA is shown, and the CDR3 is as TCRdb lists it. V gene TRBV24-1 combines with J gene TRBJ2-1. The CDR3 region is 11 residues in length, termini included. Germline values: CDR1 KGHDR, CDR2 SFDVKD. The CDR3 spells CATSTGLEQSS.

This clonotype is medium-sized (0.01 to 0.1%) by share. The V gene is TRBV19, the J gene TRBJ1-4; D is unclear. Germline CDR1 is LNHDA and CDR2 is SQIVND (reference sequence). Trimming removed 7 bases from V and 5 bases from J, with 11 bases in between. The CDR3 covers 13 residues. CDR3: CASNSRRNEKLFF. The CDR3 nucleotides read TGTGCCAGTAACTCTCGGCGGAATGAAAAACTGTTTTTT.

The sample holds many counts of this clonotype. The chain carries TRBV14 and TRBJ2-7, with D perhaps being TRBD1 or TRBD2 (5 bases each). V was cut by 0 bases and J by 0 bases, with 12 bases left in between. Per germline, CDR1 SGHDN and CDR2 FVKESK. The CDR3 is made up of 16 amino acids. The DNA for the CDR3 is TGTGCCAGCAGCCAAGATCCGGGGCCCCACTCCTACGAGCAGTACTTC. Residues: CASSQDPGPHSYEQYF.